These 3 T cell receptor beta chains share one sample of origin, sequenced in a study of molecular identifiers for immune sequencing clone quantification. MiXCR was run by TCRdb on the PCR reads, yielding one entry per CDR3 protein. The sample holds around 40,000 distinct CDR3 sequences; roughly 19% are singletons and the top ten take approximately 1.1%. The sequenced material came from naive CD8+ T cells from blood, with Jurkat cell RNA spiked in. Stated subset: FACS-sorted CD8+CD4-CCR7+CD45RA+ naive T cells. Every receptor here comes from a human donor in good health. Some libraries in this study had Jurkat cell RNA spiked in.

This clonotype was seen ten or more times. The gene calls are TRBV28 and TRBJ2-7; 7 bases line up with TRBD1. Looked up from germline, CDR1 is MDHEN and CDR2 is SYDVKM. This CDR3 has 14 amino acids. V was pared by 5 bases and J by 3 bases, with 7 bases of the junction left unmatched. CDR3 protein: CASSPTWDSYEQYF. CDR3 nucleotides: TGTGCCAGCAGTCCCACCTGGGACAGCTACGAGCAGTACTTC.

Here the CDR3 DNA reads TGTGCCAGCAGCTCTAACCCGTATACGCAGTATTTT. Translating it yields CASSSNPYTQYF. V and J are TRBV7-6 and TRBJ2-3; D gene uncertain. The CDR3 is made up of 12 amino acids. The V end was cut by 4 bases, the J end by 7 bases, with 9 bases between. Germline assignment: CDR1 SGHVS and CDR2 FNYEAQ.

In its sample, this clonotype was seen many times. This chain connects TRBV11-2 to TRBJ1-6; D gene uncertain. There are 12 residues in the CDR3. CDR1 SGHAT and CDR2 FQNNGV come from the germline V gene. V was clipped by 8 bases and J by 7 bases, with 9 bases between them. The CDR3 spells CASRYSNSPLHF. The DNA of the CDR3 is TGTGCCAGCCGCTATTCGAATTCACCCCTCCACTTT.